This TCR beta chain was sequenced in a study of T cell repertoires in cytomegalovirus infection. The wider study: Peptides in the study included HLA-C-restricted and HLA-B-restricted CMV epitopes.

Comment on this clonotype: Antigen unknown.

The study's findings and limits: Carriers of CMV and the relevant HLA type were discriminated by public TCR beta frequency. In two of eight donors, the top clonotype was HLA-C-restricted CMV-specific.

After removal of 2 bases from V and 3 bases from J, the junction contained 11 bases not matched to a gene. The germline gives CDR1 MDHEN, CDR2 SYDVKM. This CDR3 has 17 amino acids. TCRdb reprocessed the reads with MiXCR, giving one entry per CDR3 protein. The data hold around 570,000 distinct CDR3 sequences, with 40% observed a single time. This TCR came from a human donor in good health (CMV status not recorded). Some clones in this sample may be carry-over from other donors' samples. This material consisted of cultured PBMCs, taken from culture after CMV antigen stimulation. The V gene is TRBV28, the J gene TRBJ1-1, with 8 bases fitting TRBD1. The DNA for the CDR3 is TGTGCCAGCAGTTTACTCTTGCCAGGGGGCAAGGACACTGAAGCTTTCTTT. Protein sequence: CASSLLLPGGKDTEAFF.